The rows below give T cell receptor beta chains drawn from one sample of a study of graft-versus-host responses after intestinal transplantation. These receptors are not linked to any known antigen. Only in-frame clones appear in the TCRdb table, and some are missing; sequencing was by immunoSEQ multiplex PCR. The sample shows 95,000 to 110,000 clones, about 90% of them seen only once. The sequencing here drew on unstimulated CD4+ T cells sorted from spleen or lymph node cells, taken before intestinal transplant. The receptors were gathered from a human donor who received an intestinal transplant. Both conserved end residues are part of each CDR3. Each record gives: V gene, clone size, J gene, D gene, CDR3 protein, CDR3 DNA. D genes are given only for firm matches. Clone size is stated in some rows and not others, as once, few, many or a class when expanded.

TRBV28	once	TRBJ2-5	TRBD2	CASSLTSGSSGETQYF	TGTGCCAGCAGTTTGACTAGCGGGAGTTCGGGAGAGACCCAGTACTTC
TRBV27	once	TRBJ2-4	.	CASSLRGTKNIQYF	TGTGCCAGCAGTTTGAGGGGAACCAAAAACATTCAGTACTTC
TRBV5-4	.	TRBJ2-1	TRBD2	CASSLFAGVYNEQFF	TGTGCCAGCAGCTTGTTTGCGGGAGTCTACAATGAGCAGTTCTTC
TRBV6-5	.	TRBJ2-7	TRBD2	CASSPGLAGYEQYF	TGTGCCAGCAGCCCCGGACTAGCGGGATACGAGCAGTACTTC
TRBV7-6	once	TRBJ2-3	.	CASSLSGAGDTQYF	TGTGCCAGCAGCTTATCGGGGGCAGGAGATACGCAGTATTTT
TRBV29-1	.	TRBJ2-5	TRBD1	CSVTPGTDLGTQYF	TGCAGCGTTACCCCCGGGACAGATCTAGGGACCCAGTACTTC
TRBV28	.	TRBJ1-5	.	CASGRPNQPQHF	TGTGCCAGCGGCCGACCGAATCAGCCCCAGCATTTT
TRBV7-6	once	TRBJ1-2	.	CASSLWRLSGYGYTF	TGTGCCAGCAGCTTATGGCGGCTTTCAGGCTATGGCTACACCTTC
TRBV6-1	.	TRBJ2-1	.	CASREQMVSSYNEQFF	TGTGCCAGCAGGGAACAGATGGTCAGCTCCTACAATGAGCAGTTCTTC
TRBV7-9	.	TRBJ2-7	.	CASSQPNPLGEQYF	TGTGCCAGCAGCCAGCCTAACCCCCTGGGGGAGCAGTACTTC
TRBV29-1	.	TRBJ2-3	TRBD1	CSVDRDFYTDTQYF	TGCAGCGTGGACAGGGATTTTTACACAGATACGCAGTATTTT
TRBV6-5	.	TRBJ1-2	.	CASSYSTNYGYTF	TGTGCCAGCAGTTACTCAACTAACTATGGCTACACCTTC
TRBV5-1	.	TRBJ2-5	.	CASRKADQETQYF	TGCGCCAGCAGAAAAGCAGACCAAGAGACCCAGTACTTC
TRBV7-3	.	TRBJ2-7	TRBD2	CASSLRTSGSIYEQYF	TGTGCCAGCAGCCTCAGGACTAGCGGGAGTATATACGAGCAGTACTTC
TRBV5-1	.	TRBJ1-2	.	CASSLGGTYGYTF	TGCGCCAGCAGCTTAGGGGGGACCTATGGCTACACCTTC
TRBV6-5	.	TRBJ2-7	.	CATTIGGLEQYF	TGTGCCACTACCATCGGAGGGCTCGAGCAGTACTTC
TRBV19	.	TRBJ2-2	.	CASSIGAGTGELFF	TGTGCCAGTAGTATAGGGGCAGGGACCGGGGAGCTGTTTTTT
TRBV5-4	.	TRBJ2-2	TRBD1	CASSARDRTSTGELFF	TGTGCCAGCAGCGCCCGGGACAGGACTTCCACCGGGGAGCTGTTTTTT
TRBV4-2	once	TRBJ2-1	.	CASSQDQDSYNEQFF	TGTGCCAGCAGCCAAGATCAAGACTCATACAATGAGCAGTTCTTC
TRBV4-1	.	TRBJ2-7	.	CASSLGTSYEQYF	TGCGCCAGCAGCCTCGGGACTTCCTACGAGCAGTACTTC
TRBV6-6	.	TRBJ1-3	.	CASSPGRGSGNTIYF	TGTGCCAGCAGCCCCGGGAGGGGCTCTGGAAACACCATATATTTT
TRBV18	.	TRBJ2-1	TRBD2	CASSRQTSDHEQFF	TGTGCCAGCTCACGCCAAACTAGCGACCATGAGCAGTTCTTC
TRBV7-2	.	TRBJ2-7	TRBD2	CASSLNRGGFGNEQYF	TGTGCCAGCAGCTTAAATCGGGGGGGTTTTGGGAACGAGCAGTACTTC
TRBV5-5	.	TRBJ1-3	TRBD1	CASSLGQGFGNTIYF	TGTGCCAGCAGCTTGGGACAGGGGTTTGGAAACACCATATATTTT
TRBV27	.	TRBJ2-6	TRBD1	CASSLGTGYSGANVLTF	TGTGCCAGCAGTTTAGGGACAGGGTACTCTGGGGCCAACGTCCTGACTTTC
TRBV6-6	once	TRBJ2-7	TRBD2	CASSYPSSGRLEQYF	TGTGCCAGCAGTTATCCTTCTAGCGGGAGATTGGAGCAGTACTTC
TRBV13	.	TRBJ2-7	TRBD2	CASSLLAGGYEQYF	TGTGCCAGCAGCTTACTAGCGGGGGGCTACGAGCAGTACTTC
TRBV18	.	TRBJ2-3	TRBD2	CASSPLAGGPDTQYF	TGTGCCAGCTCACCACTGGCGGGGGGCCCAGATACGCAGTATTTT
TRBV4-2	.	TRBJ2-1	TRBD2	CASSLSTSTYNEQFF	TGTGCCAGCAGCCTATCGACTAGCACCTACAATGAGCAGTTCTTC
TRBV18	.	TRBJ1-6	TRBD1	CASSPDRDNSPLHF	TGTGCCAGCTCACCCGACAGGGATAATTCACCCCTCCACTTT
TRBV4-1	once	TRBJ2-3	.	CASSQSRSAQYF	TGCGCCAGCAGCCAATCGCGTAGCGCGCAGTATTTT
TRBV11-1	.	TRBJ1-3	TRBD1	CASSQGVTGNTIYF	TGTGCCAGCAGCCAGGGGGTTACTGGAAACACCATATATTTT
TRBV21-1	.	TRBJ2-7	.	CASSYRKTGESQYF	TGTGCCAGCAGCTATCGAAAGACAGGGGAGTCGCAGTACTTC
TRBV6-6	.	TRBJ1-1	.	CASGRGLNTEAFF	TGTGCCAGCGGCAGGGGCCTGAACACTGAAGCTTTCTTT
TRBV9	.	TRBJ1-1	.	CASSVGGGLNTEAFF	TGTGCCAGCAGCGTAGGCGGGGGCCTGAACACTGAAGCTTTCTTT
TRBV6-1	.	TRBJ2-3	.	CASSEGTAPDTQYF	TGTGCCAGCAGTGAAGGGACAGCCCCTGATACGCAGTATTTT
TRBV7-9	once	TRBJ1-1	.	CASSVKNTEAFF	TGTGCCAGCAGCGTAAAAAACACTGAAGCTTTCTTT
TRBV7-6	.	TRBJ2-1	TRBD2	CASSLAGLAGNEQFF	TGTGCCAGCAGCTTAGCAGGACTAGCGGGGAATGAGCAGTTCTTC
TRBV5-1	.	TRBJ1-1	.	CASSYDKNTEAFF	TGCGCCAGCAGCTATGACAAGAACACTGAAGCTTTCTTT
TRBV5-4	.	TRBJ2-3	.	CASSLDSGRGSQYF	TGTGCCAGCAGCTTGGATTCGGGGCGAGGGTCGCAGTATTTT
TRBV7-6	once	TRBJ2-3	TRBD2	CASIAGLAGGGSTDTQYF	TGTGCCAGCATTGCGGGACTAGCGGGAGGAGGTAGCACAGATACGCAGTATTTT
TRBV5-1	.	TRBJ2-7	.	CASSTSSSSYEQYF	TGCGCCAGCAGTACTAGTTCTTCCTCCTACGAGCAGTACTTC
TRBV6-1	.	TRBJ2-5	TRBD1	CASSEYTGTGGRETQYF	TGTGCCAGCAGTGAATATACCGGGACAGGGGGCCGGGAGACCCAGTACTTC
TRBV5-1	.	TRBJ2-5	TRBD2	CASSLALAGGREAQYF	TGCGCCAGCAGCTTGGCCCTAGCGGGGGGGCGAGAGGCCCAGTACTTC
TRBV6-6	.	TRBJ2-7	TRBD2	CASGGPSGGYEQYF	TGTGCCAGCGGGGGTCCTAGCGGGGGCTACGAGCAGTACTTC